Sequencing of this TCR beta chain was carried out in a study of blood T cell repertoires in COVID-19. The data were produced by immunoSEQ multiplex PCR, yet TCRdb's version contains in-frame clones alone and is incomplete. The sample lists over 350,000 clones; about 85% were seen once. The CDR3 extends over 15 amino acids. V gave up 4 bases and J gave up 7 bases; unmatched junction bases: 10. Germline values: CDR1 SGDLS, CDR2 YYNGEE. V gene TRBV9 combines with J gene TRBJ2-3, with 9 bases lining up with TRBD2. Specimen: PBMCs or T cells enriched from blood (not recorded which). This sequence originates from a woman aged 18-30 years with acute COVID-19. CDR3 DNA sequence: TGTGCCAGCAGCCAGGGGGGTAGCGGGAGTTATACGCAGTATTTT. It codes for CASSQGGSGSYTQYF.